This entry describes one TCR beta chain. Semi-nested PCR with Nested Universal Primer A followed constant-region reverse priming of full-length variable regions. TCRdb ran MiXCR on the 5' RACE reads and lists one entry per CDR3 protein. The sample shows about 9,000 distinct CDR3 sequences, under 40% of them seen only once. Trimming left V 1 base short and J 5 bases short, with 8 bases between. The CDR3 runs to 13 residues. Germline V gene lookup returns CDR1 SGHTA and CDR2 FQGNSA. The sorted Tregs were CD4+CD25+CD127-/low cells. The specimen was Tregs sorted from blood. This chain links TRBV7-2 with TRBJ1-1; D remains ambiguous. The origin of this receptor is a female donor with breast cancer. CDR3 amino acids: CASSLGRRTEAFF. In DNA form, the CDR3 reads TGTGCCAGCAGCTTAGGCAGGAGGACTGAAGCTTTCTTT.